This T cell receptor beta chain stems from a study of a mutant IDH1 vaccine in newly diagnosed glioma. Concerning this clone itself: The antigen is not known.

Time point of the sample: week 35, safety follow-up. Each vaccine dose was 300 ug of mutant IDH1 20-mer peptide, with topical imiquimod. Method: immunoSEQ multiplex PCR; TCRdb's copy keeps in-frame clones and lacks some. The sample yields just over 65,000 clones, 80% to 85% seen once. The germline V and J ends were trimmed by 2 bases and 4 bases, with 7 bases remaining between them. The CDR3 length is 13 residues. Germline-derived CDR1 and CDR2 are SGHRS and YFSETQ. The sequence was collected from a man between 18 and 29 years old with glioma. The genes are TRBV5-1 and TRBJ1-3; D gene ambiguous. The sequencing here drew on PBMCs, taken from a glioma patient whose treatment included an IDH1 peptide vaccine. The CDR3 coding sequence is TGCGCCAGCAGCTTTGGGAGCGGAAACACCATATATTTT. Residues: CASSFGSGNTIYF.